These 18 T cell receptor beta chains came from one sample sequenced in a study of post-analysis software for immune sequencing data. Study-wide points: TRBV5-6, TRBV5-1 and TRBV20-1 belonged to a set of a handful of TRBV segments that were more frequent in patients than controls.

The antigens for these receptors are not known. cDNA libraries for TCR beta contained unique molecular identifiers. TCRdb reprocessed the PCR reads via MiXCR and lists one record per CDR3 protein. Of about 380,000 distinct CDR3 sequences in the sample, 30% to 45% were seen once. Sequencing was carried out using blood. The receptor set was obtained from a girl between 10 and 17 years old with multiple sclerosis.

In this sample, this clonotype turned up a few times. The rearrangement uses TRBV20-1 and TRBJ2-7, with no clear D. There are 12 residues in the CDR3. Germline lookup yields CDR1 DFQATT and CDR2 SNEGSKA (reference sequence). Trimming left V 2 bases short and J 5 bases short, with 10 bases between. CDR3 amino acids: CSARWQMDEQYF. The CDR3 nucleotides read TGCAGTGCTAGATGGCAAATGGACGAGCAGTACTTC.

This clonotype was found a few times. V gene TRBV7-2 combines with J gene TRBJ2-6; possibly TRBD2 for D (6 bases). Deletions cut 6 bases from V and 0 bases from J, with 12 bases between. This CDR3 has 16 residues. The germline gives CDR1 SGHTA, CDR2 FQGNSA. This chain's CDR3 is CASSRGASSGANVLTF. CDR3 DNA sequence: TGTGCCAGCAGTCGCGGGGCTAGCTCTGGGGCCAACGTCCTGACTTTC.

The V gene is TRBV6-2 or TRBV6-3, the J gene TRBJ2-3; D possibly corresponds to TRBD2 (5 bases). This CDR3 region has 16 residues. Trimming stripped 2 bases from V and 4 bases from J, with 16 bases between. The germline CDR1 and CDR2 sequences are MNHEY and SVGEGT. The CDR3 loop is CASSYPRTFVADTQYF. CDR3 in DNA: TGTGCCAGCAGTTACCCAAGGACTTTCGTGGCAGATACGCAGTATTTT.

The V gene is TRBV4-3, the J gene TRBJ2-1; 10 bases match TRBD2. Trimming removed 3 bases from V and 4 bases from J; junction bases left unmatched: 9. Germline CDR1 and CDR2: LGHNA and YSLEER. The CDR3 runs 17 residues. CDR3 bases: TGCGCCAGCAGCCATGCTCGGACTAGCGGAAATTACAATGAGCAGTTCTTC. It specifies CASSHARTSGNYNEQFF.

This clonotype was detected a few times. The genes are TRBV12-3 or TRBV12-4 and TRBJ1-2; TRBD1 agrees at 8 bases. The CDR3 covers 20 residues. V gave up 1 base and J gave up 4 bases; unmatched junction bases: 20. This CDR3 reads CASSLGQGTSFAAGFYGYTF. Here the CDR3 DNA reads TGTGCCAGCAGTTTAGGACAGGGGACATCCTTCGCGGCGGGGTTCTATGGCTACACCTTC.

This clonotype was found a few times. The chain links TRBV20-1 to TRBJ2-1; 8 bases are a match to TRBD2. The germline CDR1 and CDR2 sequences are DFQATT and SNEGSKA (reference sequence). The CDR3 is made up of 15 amino acids. V dropped 6 bases and J dropped 10; count of bases not matched to a gene: 17. This CDR3 reads CSAPIARGARREQFF. Written as DNA, the CDR3 is TGCAGTGCCCCTATCGCGCGGGGGGCCCGGAGGGAGCAGTTCTTC.

Turning to this clonotype: Germline is not matched at one junction end, which may reflect a read error. The J gene is TRBJ1-2, the V gene TRBV7-2; 8 bases line up with TRBD1. Germline assignment: CDR1 SGHTA and CDR2 FQGNSA. CDR3 length equals 15 residues. This CDR3 reads CASSPMTGEGYGNTF. CDR3 DNA sequence: TGTGCCAGCAGCCCTATGACAGGGGAGGGCTATGGCAACACCTTC.

This chain uses TRBV12-3 or TRBV12-4 with TRBJ2-5; no reliable D call. The CDR3 covers 13 residues. The V end lost 6 bases, the J end lost 5 bases, and 13 bases lay between the germline ends. CDR3 region: CASSPVLGETQYF. The CDR3 bases are TGTGCCAGCAGCCCCGTCCTGGGGGAGACCCAGTACTTC.

This clonotype turned up a few times. The chain links TRBV5-1 to TRBJ2-1; D might be TRBD2 (6 bases). The germline V gene encodes CDR1 SGHRS and CDR2 YFSETQ. Deletions cut 4 bases from V and 13 bases from J, with 15 bases between. The CDR3 extends over 12 amino acids. CDR3 amino acids: CASSAPGEGQFF. The CDR3 bases are TGCGCCAGCAGCGCGCCGGGAGAAGGACAGTTCTTC.

Concerning this clonotype itself: One junction end disagrees with the germline gene, perhaps due to a read error. The chain employs TRBV7-2 and TRBJ1-5, with a tentative D call TRBD1 (6 bases). The CDR3 contains 14 residues. Germline V gives CDR1 SGHTA, CDR2 FQGNSA. DNA of the CDR3: TGTGCCTGCAGCTTAAATAGGGGACAACAGCCCCAGCATTTT. This encodes CACSLNRGQQPQHF.

This clonotype showed up just a few times. The chain is built from TRBV5-1 and TRBJ2-6; no clear D gene. Per the germline V gene, CDR1 is SGHRS and CDR2 is YFSETQ. There are 16 residues in the CDR3. The germline V and J ends were trimmed by 0 bases and 2 bases, with 9 bases remaining between them. The CDR3 protein is CASSLGQEAGANVLTF. In nucleotides, the CDR3 is TGCGCCAGCAGCTTGGGGCAGGAAGCTGGGGCCAACGTCCTGACTTTC.

The J gene is TRBJ2-2, the V gene TRBV4-1; TRBD1 is a possible D gene (6 bases). Germline assignment: CDR1 MGHRA and CDR2 YSYEKL. CDR3 length equals 13 residues. With 6 bases removed from V and 7 bases from J, the gap between germline ends came to 12 bases. CDR3 region: CASSMGANGELFF. The CDR3 bases are TGCGCCAGCAGTATGGGGGCAAACGGGGAGCTGTTTTTT.

This clonotype was detected only a few times. This chain links TRBV25-1 with TRBJ2-5; TRBD2 matches 7 bases. Germline CDR1 reads MGHDK; CDR2 reads SYGVNS. The V gene end was trimmed by 2 bases and the J gene end by 5 bases; junction bases not matched to a gene: 11. CDR3 length equals 16 residues. CDR3 sequence: CASSEILLRGGETQYF. CDR3 bases: TGTGCCAGCAGTGAAATTCTCCTTCGGGGAGGGGAGACCCAGTACTTC.

There are many counts of this clonotype. This chain joins TRBV4-3 and TRBJ2-5; tentative D call: TRBD2 (6 bases). There are 13 residues in the CDR3. CDR1 and CDR2 from the germline V gene are LGHNA and YSLEER. The ends were cut back, 2 bases at V and 5 bases at J, with 9 bases in the middle. This chain's CDR3 is CASSQRGRETQYF. CDR3 coding DNA: TGCGCCAGCAGCCAACGGGGGAGGGAGACCCAGTACTTC.

The J gene is TRBJ2-7, the V gene TRBV24-1; 7 positions agree with TRBD2. V trimming: 4 bases; J trimming: 6 bases; junction bases outside the gene matches: 5. The germline V gene encodes CDR1 KGHDR and CDR2 SFDVKD. This CDR3 has 13 amino acids. CDR3 sequence reads: CATSDGGTTEQYF. The CDR3 DNA reads TGTGCCACCAGTGACGGGGGGACCACCGAGCAGTACTTC.

The J gene is TRBJ1-2, the V gene TRBV29-1; D gene uncertain. V gave up 3 bases and J gave up 6 bases, with 8 bases separating them. In germline, CDR1 is SQVTM, CDR2 ANQGSEA. The CDR3 length is 11 residues. CDR3 amino acids: CSVDLRDGYTF. The CDR3 nucleotides are TGCAGCGTTGACCTAAGGGATGGCTACACCTTC.

This clonotype was detected a few times. This chain connects TRBV11-2 to TRBJ2-7; TRBD2 is a possible D gene (5 bases). The CDR3 is 17 residues long. Germline loops: CDR1 SGHAT, CDR2 FQNNGV. V gave up 2 bases and J gave up 3 bases, with 20 bases separating them. The chain's CDR3 is CASSLPPWITSLYEQYF. DNA for the CDR3: TGTGCCAGCAGCTTACCGCCGTGGATAACTAGTCTCTACGAGCAGTACTTC.

V is TRBV5-4 and J is TRBJ2-5; the D call may be TRBD1 or TRBD2 (5 bases each). The V end was cut by 0 bases, the J end by 5 bases, with 5 bases between. The length of the CDR3 is 12 residues. Germline V gives CDR1 SGHNT, CDR2 YYREEE (reference sequence). The chain's CDR3 is CASSLGDETQYF. CDR3 DNA: TGTGCCAGCAGCTTGGGGGACGAGACCCAGTACTTC.